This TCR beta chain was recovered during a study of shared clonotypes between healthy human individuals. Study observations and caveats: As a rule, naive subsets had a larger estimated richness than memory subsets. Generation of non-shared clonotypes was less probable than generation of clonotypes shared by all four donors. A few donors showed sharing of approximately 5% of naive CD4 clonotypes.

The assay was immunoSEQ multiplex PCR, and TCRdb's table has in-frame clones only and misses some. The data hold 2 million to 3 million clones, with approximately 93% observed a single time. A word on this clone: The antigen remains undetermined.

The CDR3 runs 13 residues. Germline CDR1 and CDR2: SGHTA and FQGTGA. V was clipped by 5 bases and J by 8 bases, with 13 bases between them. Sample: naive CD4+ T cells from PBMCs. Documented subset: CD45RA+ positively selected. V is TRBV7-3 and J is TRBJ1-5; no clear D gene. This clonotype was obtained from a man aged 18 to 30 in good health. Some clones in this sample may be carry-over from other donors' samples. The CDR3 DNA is TGTGCCAGCAGCCCCCGCCCGGGAGAGCCCCAGCATTTT. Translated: CASSPRPGEPQHF. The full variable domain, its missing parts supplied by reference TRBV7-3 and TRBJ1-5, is GAGVSQTPSNKVTEKGKYVELRCDPISGHTALYWYRQSLGQGPEFLIYFQGTGAADDSGLPNDRFFAVRPEGSVSTLKIQRTERGDSAVYLCASSPRPGEPQHFGDGTRLSIL.